This TCR beta chain was identified in a study of post-analysis software for immune sequencing data. To note about this clonotype: Its antigen is unidentified.

Each TCR beta cDNA library carried unique molecular identifiers. Input amounts of 1 to 10 million T cells were used. These gave roughly 0.5 million cDNA molecules, so each molecule approximated one T cell. In TCRdb, the PCR reads were re-called with MiXCR into one record per CDR3 protein. The data show hundreds of thousands of distinct CDR3 sequences, 44% seen once. Study results and limitations: F measure clustering grouped samples strongly by preparation batch. Significantly lower normalized Chao1 diversity was found in patients with multiple sclerosis relative to controls.

Sequencing was carried out using blood. This receptor was obtained from a girl aged 5-17 years with multiple sclerosis.

The CDR3 reads CASSLAGGQLYF. The CDR3 coding sequence is TGTGCCAGCAGTTTAGCAGGGGGCCAGCTGTACTTC. The chain links TRBV12-3 or TRBV12-4 to TRBJ2-5, with 7 bases matching TRBD1. This CDR3 comprises 12 residues. With 0 bases clipped from V and 13 bases from J, the junction kept 5 bases outside the gene matches.